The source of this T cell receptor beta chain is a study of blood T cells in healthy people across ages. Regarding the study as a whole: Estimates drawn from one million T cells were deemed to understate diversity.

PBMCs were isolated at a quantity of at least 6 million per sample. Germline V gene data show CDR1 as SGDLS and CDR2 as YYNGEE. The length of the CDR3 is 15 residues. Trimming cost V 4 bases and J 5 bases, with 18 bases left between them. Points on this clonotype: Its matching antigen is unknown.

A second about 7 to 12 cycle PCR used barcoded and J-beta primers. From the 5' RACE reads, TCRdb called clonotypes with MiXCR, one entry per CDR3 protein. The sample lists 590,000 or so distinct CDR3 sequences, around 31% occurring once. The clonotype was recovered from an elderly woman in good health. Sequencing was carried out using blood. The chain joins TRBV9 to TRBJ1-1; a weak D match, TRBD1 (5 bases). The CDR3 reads CASSPRDAGTTEAFF. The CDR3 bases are TGTGCCAGCAGCCCCCGGGACGCTGGGACGACTGAAGCTTTCTTT.